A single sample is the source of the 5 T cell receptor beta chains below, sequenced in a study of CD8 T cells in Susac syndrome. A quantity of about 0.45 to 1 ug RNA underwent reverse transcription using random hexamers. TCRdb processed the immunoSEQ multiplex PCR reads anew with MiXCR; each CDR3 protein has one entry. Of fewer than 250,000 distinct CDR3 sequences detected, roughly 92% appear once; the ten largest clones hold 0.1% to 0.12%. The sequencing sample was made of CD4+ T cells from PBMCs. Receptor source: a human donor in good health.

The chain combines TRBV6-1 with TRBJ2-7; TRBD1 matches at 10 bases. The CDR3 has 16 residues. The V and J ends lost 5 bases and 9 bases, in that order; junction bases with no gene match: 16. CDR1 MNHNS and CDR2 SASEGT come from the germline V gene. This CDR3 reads CASSTFRDRGARGQYV. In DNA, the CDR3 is TGTGCCAGCAGTACCTTCCGGGACAGGGGCGCCCGAGGGCAGTACGTC.

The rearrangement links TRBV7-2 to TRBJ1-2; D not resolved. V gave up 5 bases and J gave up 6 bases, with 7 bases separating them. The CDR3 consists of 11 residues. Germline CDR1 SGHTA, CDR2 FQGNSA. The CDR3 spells CASSRTDGYTF. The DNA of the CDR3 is TGTGCCAGCAGCCGAACCGATGGCTACACCTTC.

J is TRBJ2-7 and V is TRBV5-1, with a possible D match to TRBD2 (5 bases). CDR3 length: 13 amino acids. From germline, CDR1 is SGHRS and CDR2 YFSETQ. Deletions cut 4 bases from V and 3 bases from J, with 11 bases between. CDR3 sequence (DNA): TGCGCCAGCAGCACAGCGGACGGCTACGAGCAGTACTTC. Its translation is CASSTADGYEQYF. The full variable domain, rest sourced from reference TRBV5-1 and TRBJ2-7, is KAGVTQTPRYLIKTRGQQVTLSCSPISGHRSVSWYQQTPGQGLQFLFEYFSETQRNKGNFPGRFSGRQFSNSRSEMNVSTLELGDSALYLCASSTADGYEQYFGPGTRLTVT.

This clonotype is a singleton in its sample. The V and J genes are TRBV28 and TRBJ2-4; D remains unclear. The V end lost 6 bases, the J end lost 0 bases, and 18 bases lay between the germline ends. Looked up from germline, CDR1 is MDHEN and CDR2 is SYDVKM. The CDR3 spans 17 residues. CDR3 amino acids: CASSRIGSPRAKNIQYF. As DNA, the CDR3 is TGTGCCAGCAGCCGCATAGGATCCCCTAGAGCCAAAAACATTCAGTACTTC.

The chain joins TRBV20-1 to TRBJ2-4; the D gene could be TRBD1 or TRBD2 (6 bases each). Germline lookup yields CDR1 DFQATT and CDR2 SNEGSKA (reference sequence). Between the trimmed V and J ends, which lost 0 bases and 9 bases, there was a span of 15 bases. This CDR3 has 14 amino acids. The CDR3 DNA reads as TGCAGTGCTAGAGATTCAGGGGCCGGGGGCATTCAGTACTTC. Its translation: CSARDSGAGGIQYF.